The 10 T cell receptor beta chains in this list originate from one sample, sequenced in a study of CD8+ T cells in alopecia areata. The treatment was: oral pan-JAK inhibitor, 5-10 mg twice daily. Once RNA had been extracted, it was reverse transcribed into cDNA to act as the sequencing template. Produced via immunoSEQ multiplex PCR; TCRdb's table is partial and in-frame only. The table has about 60,000 clones, roughly 46% seen once. The material was CD8+ T cells sorted from blood, obtained around week 36, from a patient treated with tofacitinib. These receptors came from a human donor with alopecia areata.

V usage is TRBV7-6 and J usage is TRBJ2-1; perhaps TRBD1 as D (5 bases). This CDR3 spans 12 amino acids. The germline V gene has CDR1 SGHVS and CDR2 FNYEAQ. V was shortened by 7 bases and J by 15 bases, with 19 bases between the two germline ends. The CDR3 DNA is TGTGCCAGCACCGATAAGGAGACAGCGCCGTTCTTC. This sequence encodes CASTDKETAPFF. Filled out from reference TRBV7-6 and TRBJ2-1, the complete variable domain reads GAGVSQSPRYKVTKRGQDVALRCDPISGHVSLYWYRQALGQGPEFLTYFNYEAQQDKSGLPNDRFSAERPEGSISTLTIQRTEQRDSAMYRCASTDKETAPFFGPGTRLTVL.

The rearrangement joins TRBV7-2 to TRBJ2-7; no definite D call. V lost 5 bases and J lost 6, with 8 bases in between. Looked up from germline, CDR1 is SGHTA and CDR2 is FQGNSA. The CDR3 is 11 amino acids. The CDR3 DNA reads as TGTGCCAGCAGCCGCGGACGCGAGCAGTACTTC. It specifies CASSRGREQYF.

In this sample, this clone turned up many times. This chain connects TRBV30 to TRBJ2-6; no clear D gene. CDR1 and CDR2 from the germline V gene are GTSNPN and SVGIG (reference sequence). Trimming pared 3 bases from V and 1 base from J, leaving 10 bases between. The CDR3 totals 15 residues. In DNA, the CDR3 is TGTGCCTGGAGCCTCTCGTGGTCTGGGGCCAACGTCCTGACTTTC. Translation: CAWSLSWSGANVLTF.

CDR3 sequence (DNA): TGTGCCAGCAGCCCCCCCGGCCTGGTGGGGACTGAAGCTTTCTTT. It specifies CASSPPGLVGTEAFF. The rearrangement uses TRBV4-2 and TRBJ1-1; no definite D call. The V end lost 4 bases, the J end lost 5 bases, and 17 bases lay between the germline ends. The CDR3 consists of 15 residues. Per the germline V gene, CDR1 is LGHNA and CDR2 is YNFKEQ.

J is TRBJ1-1 and V is TRBV5-5, with TRBD1 as a possible D gene (5 bases). V gave up 3 bases and J gave up 8 bases, with 14 bases separating them. The CDR3 is 13 amino acids. Looked up from germline, CDR1 is SGHKS and CDR2 is YYEKEE (reference sequence). This CDR3 is CASSSGTVNEAFF. CDR3 in DNA: TGTGCCAGCAGCTCCGGGACCGTTAACGAAGCTTTCTTT.

This clone was picked up a small number of times. V and J are TRBV27 and TRBJ1-3; D gene uncertain. The CDR3 covers 13 residues. Germline V gives CDR1 MNHEY, CDR2 SMNVEV (reference sequence). Trimming pared 4 bases from V and 4 bases from J, leaving 8 bases between. CDR3 region: CASSSTRGNTIYF. CDR3 in DNA: TGTGCCAGCAGTTCAACCAGGGGAAACACCATATATTTT.

This clone was counted only a few times. The chain joins TRBV29-1 to TRBJ2-1; 10 positions match TRBD1. Trimming at V came to 4 bases and at J to 5 bases, leaving 5 bases not matched to a gene. The CDR3 extends over 14 amino acids. Looked up from germline, CDR1 is SQVTM and CDR2 is ANQGSEA. The CDR3 DNA is TGCAGCGTTGTCCGGGACAGGGGTGACAATGAGCAGTTCTTC. It translates to CSVVRDRGDNEQFF.

This chain uses TRBV19 with TRBJ1-1; 9 nucleotides agree with TRBD1. This CDR3 has 14 residues. V shed 5 bases and J 4 bases; nucleotides not matched to a gene: 5. Looked up from germline, CDR1 is LNHDA and CDR2 is SQIVND (reference sequence). The CDR3 DNA sequence: TGTGCCAGTAGTCACGGACAGGGGAGCACTGAAGCTTTCTTT. Translating gives CASSHGQGSTEAFF.

This clone has a handful of counts. The rearrangement joins TRBV9 to TRBJ2-3; TRBD1 might be the D (5 bases). The germline gives CDR1 SGDLS, CDR2 YYNGEE. The CDR3 consists of 14 residues. The V and J ends lost 0 bases and 5 bases respectively, with 10 bases between them. CDR3 in DNA: TGTGCCAGCAGCGTAGAACAGGTAGAAGATACGCAGTATTTT. Its protein is CASSVEQVEDTQYF.

The V and J genes are TRBV2 and TRBJ2-3; tentatively, D is TRBD2 (6 bases). V lost 5 bases, J lost 5 bases, and 17 bases lay in between. The CDR3 has 15 amino acids. The germline V gene encodes CDR1 SNHLY and CDR2 FYNNEI. CDR3 region: CASSIAREVEDTQYF. CDR3 nucleotides: TGTGCCAGCAGTATAGCGCGGGAAGTAGAAGATACGCAGTATTTT.